The 8 T cell receptor beta chains below were found in one sample sequenced in a study of control samples from healthy donors and cancer patients (dated by TCRdb to about 2020). Library construction relied on the immunoSEQ multiplex PCR assay. TCRdb mirrors the immuneACCESS table, restricted to in-frame sequences. Some clones are absent from its copies; in checked studies, under half trace to an unresolved V gene, and the reason for the others is unknown. In all, the sample holds under 85,000 clones, and about four fifths of those were seen once. The biggest ten clones account for 2.5% to 3% of the sample. The sample consisted of PBMCs. These receptors were collected from a woman aged 50 to 60 with lung cancer.

The J gene is TRBJ1-2, the V gene TRBV18; D gene uncertain. Trimming pared 6 bases from V and 6 bases from J, leaving 17 bases between. This CDR3 comprises 14 residues. CDR1 is KGHSH, CDR2 LQKENI, per germline. The CDR3 DNA reads TGTGCCAGCTCGGTACGAGACGGGGAACATGGCTACACCTTC. Its protein is CASSVRDGEHGYTF.

The CDR3 loop is CATSDLGGTQSLYNEQFF. The CDR3 nucleotides are TGTGCCACCAGTGATTTGGGGGGGACGCAATCCTTATACAATGAGCAGTTCTTC. The J gene is TRBJ2-1, the V gene TRBV24-1, with D perhaps matching TRBD2 (6 bases). The V gene's germline CDR1 is KGHDR and CDR2 SFDVKD. The CDR3 has 18 residues. Between the trimmed V and J ends, which lost 0 bases and 4 bases, there was a span of 18 bases.

This clone was observed a handful of times. CDR3 loop: CASSYFGTPGDGYTF. Here the CDR3 DNA reads TGCGCCAGCAGTTATTTCGGGACTCCGGGGGATGGCTACACCTTC. The chain uses TRBV5-1 and TRBJ1-2; D is possibly TRBD1 (5 bases). Per the germline V gene, CDR1 is SGHRS and CDR2 is YFSETQ. The CDR3 has 15 amino acids. V dropped 5 bases and J dropped 6 bases, with 20 bases sitting between them.

This clone was detected a few times. J is TRBJ2-7 and V is TRBV19; 11 bases are shared with TRBD2. This CDR3 is 18 amino acids long. CDR1 is LNHDA, CDR2 SQIVND, per germline (reference sequence). V lost 5 bases to trimming and J lost 0 bases; unmatched junction nucleotides: 12. The CDR3 region is CASSPQGRLAGSSYEQYF. For the CDR3, the DNA is TGTGCCAGTAGTCCACAAGGGAGACTAGCGGGGAGCTCCTACGAGCAGTACTTC.

This chain connects TRBV6-5 to TRBJ1-1; no reliable D call. The V gene's germline CDR1 is MNHEY and CDR2 SVGAGI. The CDR3 is 13 residues long. Trimming removed 1 base at V and 1 base at J, with 4 bases between. CDR3 protein: CASSYLRNTEAFF. CDR3 in DNA: TGTGCCAGCAGTTACTTGAGGAACACTGAAGCTTTCTTT.

This sequence joins TRBV5-8 and TRBJ2-3, with D tentatively TRBD1 or TRBD2 (5 bases each). V lost 1 base to trimming and J lost 3 bases, with 9 bases between them. The CDR3 contains 14 residues. Germline V lookup: CDR1 SGHTS, CDR2 YDEGEE. The CDR3 reads CASSLQGVTDTQYF. CDR3 coding DNA: TGTGCCAGCAGCTTGCAGGGAGTAACAGATACGCAGTATTTT.

The V call is TRBV19, the J call TRBJ1-6; 7 bases are shared with TRBD1. The CDR3 is 19 amino acids. CDR1 is LNHDA and CDR2 is SQIVND in the germline V gene (reference sequence). The trim removed 3 bases at V and 0 bases at J, leaving 11 bases unmatched. The CDR3 sequence is CASSIFGQAMSSYNSPLHF. The CDR3 bases are TGTGCCAGTAGTATCTTTGGACAGGCTATGAGCTCCTATAATTCACCCCTCCACTTT. Full variable domain (remainder filled in from reference TRBV19 and TRBJ1-6): DGGITQSPKYLFRKEGQNVTLSCEQNLNHDAMYWYRQDPGQGLRLIYYSQIVNDFQKGDIAEGYSVSREKKESFPLTVTSAQKNPTAFYLCASSIFGQAMSSYNSPLHFGNGTRLTVT.

V usage is TRBV7-9 and J usage is TRBJ1-1; D ambiguous. The CDR3 has 11 residues. V gave up 5 bases and J gave up 6 bases, with 7 bases separating them. Germline assignment: CDR1 SEHNR and CDR2 FQNEAQ (reference sequence). CDR3 coding DNA: TGTGCCAGCAGCCCAAGTGCTGAAGCTTTCTTT. Residues: CASSPSAEAFF. The variable domain in full, completed from reference TRBV7-9 and TRBJ1-1, reads DTGVSQNPRHKITKRGQNVTFRCDPISEHNRLYWYRQTLGQGPEFLTYFQNEAQLEKSRLLSDRFSAERPKGSFSTLEIQRTEQGDSAMYLCASSPSAEAFFGQGTRLTVV.